This T cell receptor (beta chain) is drawn from a study of regulatory T cells in long-lasting Graves disease. Trimming cost V 0 bases and J 3 bases, with 14 bases left between them. This CDR3 comprises 16 residues. CDR1 MNHEY and CDR2 SMNVEV come from the germline V gene (reference sequence). This clonotype was detected many times. Construction of TCR beta libraries relied on iRepertoire HTBI primers and on Arm-PCR targeting CDR3 regions. TCRdb re-analysed the multiplex PCR reads in MiXCR, keeping a single row per CDR3 protein. This sample has 530,000 or so distinct CDR3 sequences, with approximately 16% found just once. Time point of the sample: newly diagnosed GD, antithyroid drugs for less than 3 months. The authors made the TCR library using RNA they extracted from PBMCs. These data also featured in a second study, about T cells in Graves' hyperthyroidism and ophthalmopathy.

The input for sequencing was peripheral blood mononuclear cells (PBMCs), taken at new diagnosis, from a patient treated with antithyroid drugs. The clonotype originates from a man in his late teens or twenties with Graves disease. The chain is built from TRBV27 and TRBJ1-2; D remains ambiguous. CDR3 nucleotide sequence: TGTGCCAGCAGTTTATCATCCGGAGGTACTGACTATGGCTACACCTTC. Amino acids: CASSLSSGGTDYGYTF.